The 26 T cell receptor beta chains listed next were all sequenced from one sample in a study of cytomegalovirus exposure and HLA in healthy donors. Amplification used 60 Vbeta primers and 13 Jbeta primers. Assay used: immunoSEQ multiplex PCR; TCRdb lists only in-frame clones, some missing. The sample includes approximately 130,000 clones, about 84% of them seen just once. The specimen sequenced was PBMCs. These receptors were obtained from a boy aged 5-17 years in good health and CMV-seronegative.

The chain joins TRBV27 to TRBJ2-4; D is ambiguous. Trimming took off 3 bases at V and 2 bases at J, with 8 bases between the two ends. The germline CDR1 and CDR2 sequences are MNHEY and SMNVEV (reference sequence). The CDR3 has 14 amino acids. This chain's CDR3 is CASSFPPTKNIQYF. CDR3 bases: TGTGCCAGCAGTTTCCCGCCTACCAAAAACATTCAGTACTTC.

This clone was found once. The chain employs TRBV13 and TRBJ2-7; weak D call: TRBD2 (5 bases). The CDR3 spans 14 residues. Trimming removed 3 bases at V and 0 bases at J, with 9 bases between. Per germline, CDR1 PRHDT and CDR2 FYEKMQ (reference sequence). The chain's CDR3 is CASSFGVSSYEQYF. In DNA, the CDR3 is TGTGCCAGCAGCTTCGGGGTAAGCTCCTACGAGCAGTACTTC.

The rearrangement uses TRBV19 and TRBJ2-7; D remains ambiguous. This CDR3 is built from 16 residues. The V end lost 5 bases, the J end lost 0 bases, and 17 bases lay between the germline ends. The germline CDR1 and CDR2 sequences are LNHDA and SQIVND (reference sequence). CDR3 region: CASSPQVGRTSYEQYF. The CDR3, as DNA: TGTGCCAGTAGTCCCCAGGTCGGCAGAACCTCCTACGAGCAGTACTTC.

The rearrangement uses TRBV5-6 and TRBJ2-3; D is possibly TRBD1 (7 bases). The CDR3 runs 16 residues. Germline V gives CDR1 SGHDT, CDR2 YYEEEE. The V end was cut by 1 base, the J end by 6 bases, with 18 bases between. In DNA, the CDR3 is TGTGCCAGCAGCTTGACAGGGGCCGAAGGGGGGGATACGCAGTATTTT. It encodes CASSLTGAEGGDTQYF.

This chain connects TRBV27 to TRBJ1-1, with TRBD1 as a possible D gene (5 bases). V was cut by 1 base and J by 1 base, with 10 bases left in between. CDR3 length: 15 residues. CDR1 is MNHEY and CDR2 is SMNVEV in the germline V gene (reference sequence). The CDR3 DNA sequence: TGTGCCAGCAGTTTATTCCCGACAGAGAACACTGAAGCTTTCTTT. Protein sequence: CASSLFPTENTEAFF.

The rearrangement links TRBV9 to TRBJ2-1, with TRBD2 as a possible D gene (5 bases). This CDR3 region has 13 residues. V dropped 0 bases and J dropped 10 bases, with 11 bases sitting between them. CDR1 is SGDLS, CDR2 YYNGEE, per germline. CDR3: CASSVAPLAEQFF. Here the CDR3 DNA reads TGTGCCAGCAGCGTAGCTCCCCTAGCCGAGCAGTTCTTC.

As DNA, the CDR3 is TGTGCCAGCAGCCCCGGGGGGGGGTACAATGAGCAGTTCTTC. The encoded protein is CASSPGGGYNEQFF. The V and J genes are TRBV7-2 and TRBJ2-1; 8 bases line up with TRBD2. The junction had 4 bases not matched to a gene; V was cut back by 5 bases and J by 4 bases. The CDR3 runs 14 residues. From germline, CDR1 is SGHTA and CDR2 FQGNSA.

CDR3 region: CASSRGGLGGRSGETQYF. CDR3 in DNA: TGCGCCAGCAGCCGGGGTGGGTTGGGCGGGAGGAGTGGGGAGACCCAGTACTTC. The chain has TRBV4-1 and TRBJ2-5; TRBD2 matches 8 bases. After removal of 4 bases from V and 5 bases from J, the junction contained 18 bases not matched to a gene. The germline gives CDR1 MGHRA, CDR2 YSYEKL. The CDR3 is 18 residues long.

Here the CDR3 reads CASTSFGTSIIDEQFF. The DNA for the CDR3 is TGTGCCAGCACCTCTTTTGGGACTAGCATTATCGATGAGCAGTTCTTC. The V call is TRBV5-4, the J call TRBJ2-1; 9 bases agree with TRBD2. V lost 6 bases to trimming and J lost 8 bases; unmatched junction nucleotides: 15. Looked up from germline, CDR1 is SGHNT and CDR2 is YYREEE (reference sequence). There are 16 residues in the CDR3.

There are a few counts of this clone. The V gene is TRBV7-7, the J gene TRBJ1-1, with D perhaps matching TRBD1 (6 bases). Trimming shortened V by 3 bases and J by 1 base, and 12 bases separated the two germline ends. This CDR3 is built from 15 residues. Germline V gene data show CDR1 as SSHAT and CDR2 as FNYEAQ (reference sequence). The chain's CDR3 is CASSFSGTPNTEAFF. CDR3 DNA: TGTGCCAGCAGCTTTTCCGGGACACCGAACACTGAAGCTTTCTTT.

In nucleotides, the CDR3 is TGTGCCAGCAGCTCCGGCGGTAGCGGGAGTTACGAGCAGTACTTC. It encodes CASSSGGSGSYEQYF. The chain joins TRBV7-9 to TRBJ2-7; TRBD2 agrees at 9 bases. This CDR3 spans 15 amino acids. The germline CDR1 and CDR2 sequences are SEHNR and FQNEAQ (reference sequence). V trimming: 4 bases; J trimming: 4 bases; junction bases outside the gene matches: 8.

The CDR3 is CATSSLSGSYPSTDTQYF. The CDR3 DNA follows: TGTGCCACCAGCTCACTTAGCGGGAGTTACCCTAGCACAGATACGCAGTATTTT. V gene TRBV15 combines with J gene TRBJ2-3, with 9 bases matching TRBD2. The CDR3 spans 18 residues. Germline CDR1 reads LNHNV; CDR2 reads YYDKDF (reference sequence). V shed 5 bases, J shed 0 bases, and the junction held 12 bases outside the gene matches.

The chain carries TRBV6-5 and TRBJ1-1, with D hard to call. Deletions cut 2 bases from V and 2 bases from J, with 15 bases between. Germline V gene data show CDR1 as MNHEY and CDR2 as SVGAGI. The CDR3 consists of 16 residues. This CDR3 reads CASSYDPWEGNTEAFF. The CDR3 coding sequence is TGTGCCAGCAGTTACGACCCCTGGGAGGGAAACACTGAAGCTTTCTTT.

This chain joins TRBV5-1 and TRBJ2-7; tentative D call: TRBD2 (5 bases). The CDR3 extends over 13 amino acids. Trimming left V 3 bases short and J 3 bases short, with 10 bases between. Per germline, CDR1 SGHRS and CDR2 YFSETQ. CDR3 coding DNA: TGCGCCAGCAGCTCTGGACGGGGCTACGAGCAGTACTTC. It is translated as CASSSGRGYEQYF.

This clone showed up just once. V gene TRBV30 combines with J gene TRBJ2-5, with 13 bases that match TRBD2. The tail of the sequence fits TRBJ2-7 better, so the J call may be wrong. CDR1 and CDR2 from the germline V gene are GTSNPN and SVGIG (reference sequence). CDR3 length: 16 residues. The CDR3 nucleotides are TGTGCCTGGAGTGCCCAACTAGCGGGAGGGCGGGGCGAGCAGTACTTC. Its protein is CAWSAQLAGGRGEQYF.

The genes are TRBV6-1 and TRBJ2-7; 9 nucleotides line up with TRBD1. The CDR3 runs to 15 residues. V was clipped by 0 bases and J by 2 bases; unmatched bases: 2. Germline CDR1 reads MNHNS; CDR2 reads SASEGT. The CDR3 spells CASSEAGQGPYEQYF. DNA of the CDR3: TGTGCCAGCAGTGAAGCGGGACAGGGACCCTACGAGCAGTACTTC.

With regard to this clone: The sample contains more than one DNA sequence encoding this CDR3. The chain joins TRBV4-3 to TRBJ1-1; 8 bases align to TRBD1. V was pared by 4 bases and J by 5 bases, with 12 bases of the junction left unmatched. This CDR3 region has 16 residues. Germline CDR1 and CDR2: LGHNA and YSLEER. CDR3 coding DNA: TGCGCCAGCAGCCGACAAAGACAGGGGCGGAGGACTGAAGCTTTCTTT. Translation gives CASSRQRQGRRTEAFF.

The CDR3 is CASSGAGPETQYF. For the CDR3, the DNA is TGTGCCAGCAGCGGGGCAGGGCCAGAGACCCAGTACTTC. The chain links TRBV5-6 to TRBJ2-5; D is possibly TRBD1 (5 bases). Looked up from germline, CDR1 is SGHDT and CDR2 is YYEEEE. The germline V and J ends were trimmed by 4 bases and 4 bases, with 11 bases remaining between them. This CDR3 comprises 13 residues.

The gene calls are TRBV7-9 and TRBJ1-1; D remains unclear. Germline V gene lookup returns CDR1 SEHNR and CDR2 FQNEAQ (reference sequence). This CDR3 comprises 13 residues. Trimming removed 4 bases from V and 1 base from J, with 7 bases in between. The CDR3 here is CASSSTKNTEAFF. For the CDR3, the DNA is TGTGCCAGCAGCTCTACTAAGAACACTGAAGCTTTCTTT.

The genes are TRBV27 and TRBJ2-5; 10 nucleotides align to TRBD2. The germline CDR1 and CDR2 sequences are MNHEY and SMNVEV (reference sequence). The trim removed 5 bases at V and 5 bases at J, leaving 11 bases unmatched. This CDR3 has 16 amino acids. CDR3 loop: CASSRGLSGRSETQYF. DNA for the CDR3: TGTGCCAGCAGTCGGGGGCTTAGCGGGAGGTCGGAGACCCAGTACTTC.

The chain couples TRBV5-4 to TRBJ1-2; unclear D gene. The CDR3 is 14 amino acids. V was shortened by 6 bases and J by 8 bases, with 20 bases between the two germline ends. CDR1 is SGHNT and CDR2 is YYREEE in the germline V gene (reference sequence). CDR3 nucleotides: TGTGCCAGCACCTTAGACCGTAGCGAGTGGGGCTACACCTTC. It encodes CASTLDRSEWGYTF.

The chain couples TRBV9 to TRBJ2-7, with 7 bases fitting TRBD2. Looked up from germline, CDR1 is SGDLS and CDR2 is YYNGEE. The CDR3 is made up of 14 amino acids. V lost 4 bases, J lost 7 bases, and 11 bases stayed unmatched. The CDR3 coding sequence is TGTGCCAGCAGCCCCGGGACTACCTCGCAGGAGCAGTACTTC. Translating gives CASSPGTTSQEQYF.

This chain links TRBV7-3 with TRBJ2-2; a possible D gene is TRBD1 (5 bases). Germline assignment: CDR1 SGHTA and CDR2 FQGTGA. The CDR3 consists of 14 residues. V lost 3 bases, J lost 3 bases, and 8 bases lay in between. The CDR3: CASSFAGHTGELFF. In DNA form, the CDR3 reads TGTGCCAGCAGCTTTGCAGGGCACACCGGGGAGCTGTTTTTT.

The chain uses TRBV5-6 and TRBJ2-3; D possibly corresponds to TRBD1 (6 bases). CDR1 SGHDT and CDR2 YYEEEE come from the germline V gene. V was shortened by 0 bases and J by 5 bases, with 7 bases between the two germline ends. This CDR3 comprises 13 residues. The CDR3 sequence: CASSLGTEDTQYF. Here the CDR3 DNA reads TGTGCCAGCAGCTTGGGGACAGAAGATACGCAGTATTTT.

CDR3 in amino acids: CSVATDRVYGYTF. As DNA, the CDR3 is TGCAGCGTTGCCACGGACAGGGTATATGGCTACACCTTC. V gene TRBV29-1 combines with J gene TRBJ1-2, with 8 bases matching TRBD1. The CDR3 loop spans 13 amino acids. Germline trimming cut 4 bases from V and 5 bases from J; bases unmatched to any gene: 6. Germline V gives CDR1 SQVTM, CDR2 ANQGSEA.

This sequence joins TRBV6-5 and TRBJ1-1, with D uncertain. Germline-derived CDR1 and CDR2 are MNHEY and SVGAGI. This CDR3 has 12 residues. The CDR3: CVAWNMNTEAFF. In DNA, the CDR3 is TGTGTAGCCTGGAACATGAACACTGAAGCTTTCTTT.